These 29 T cell receptor beta chains came from one sample sequenced in a study of siplizumab effects on memory and regulatory T cells. Sequenced by immunoSEQ multiplex PCR; TCRdb stores in-frame clones only, minus some. The sample lists tens of thousands of clones, under 98% occurring once. Sequencing was performed on naive CD4+ T cells sorted from blood. The source is a human donor in good health.

The chain combines TRBV11-3 with TRBJ2-5; 9 positions match TRBD1. The CDR3 is made up of 15 amino acids. J gave up 7 bases and V 5 bases, and 11 bases lay outside the gene matches. Germline V gives CDR1 SGHNT, CDR2 YENEEA. The CDR3 nucleotides are TGTGCCAGCAGCGAACAGGGGGCTCAGCAGGGGACCCAGTACTTC. This translates into CASSEQGAQQGTQYF. The complete variable domain, with remaining parts taken from reference TRBV11-3 and TRBJ2-5, reads EAGVVQSPRYKIIEKKQPVAFWCNPISGHNTLYWYLQNLGQGPELLIRYENEEAVDDSQLPKDRFSAERLKGVDSTLKIQPAELGDSAVYLCASSEQGAQQGTQYFGPGTRLLVL.

Only one count was recorded for this clone. The chain employs TRBV7-2 and TRBJ2-7; TRBD2 agrees at 12 bases. The junction had 4 bases not matched to a gene; V was cut back by 6 bases and J by 4 bases. Germline V CDR1 and CDR2: SGHTA, FQGNSA. The CDR3 sequence is 14 residues long. The CDR3 nucleotides are TGTGCCAGCAGTCGACTAGCGGGGGCGTACGAGCAGTACTTC. Its translation: CASSRLAGAYEQYF.

The chain recombines TRBV2 with TRBJ1-5; possibly TRBD1 for D (6 bases). The CDR3 totals 13 residues. V shed 5 bases and J shed 5 bases, with 10 bases lying between them. Germline V gene sequence: CDR1 SNHLY, CDR2 FYNNEI. In DNA, the CDR3 is TGTGCCAGCAGTCCGGACAGTGATCAGCCCCAGCATTTT. This sequence encodes CASSPDSDQPQHF.

Written as DNA, the CDR3 is TGCGCCAGCAGCTTGGGGGTTAGCGGGGCCCGGACCCAGTACTTC. It is translated as CASSLGVSGARTQYF. The rearrangement links TRBV5-1 to TRBJ2-5, with TRBD2 matching 8 bases. V shed 0 bases, J shed 7 bases, and the junction held 8 bases outside the gene matches. This CDR3 region has 15 residues. CDR1 is SGHRS and CDR2 is YFSETQ in the germline V gene.

This clone was counted a single time. J is TRBJ2-3 and V is TRBV5-1; D not certain. This CDR3 region has 14 residues. Germline-derived CDR1 and CDR2 are SGHRS and YFSETQ. V lost 0 bases and J lost 1, with 6 bases in between. This CDR3 reads CASSLVSGTDTQYF. The DNA of the CDR3 is TGCGCCAGCAGCTTGGTTTCCGGCACAGATACGCAGTATTTT.

V and J are TRBV19 and TRBJ2-3; TRBD2 might be the D (6 bases). Trimming took off 3 bases at V and 4 bases at J, with 23 bases between the two ends. The CDR3 spans 18 residues. CDR1 LNHDA and CDR2 SQIVND come from the germline V gene (reference sequence). The CDR3 spells CASSMEEGIGWGADTQYF. The CDR3 region has the DNA TGTGCCAGTAGTATGGAGGAGGGGATTGGGTGGGGCGCAGATACGCAGTATTTT.

The rearrangement links TRBV29-1 to TRBJ2-7; 7 bases line up with TRBD2. Germline V gene data show CDR1 as SQVTM and CDR2 as ANQGSEA. J was trimmed by 0 bases and V by 4 bases; bases with no gene match: 3. This CDR3 has 13 amino acids. The CDR3 DNA sequence: TGCAGCGTTGCAACTAGCGCCTCCTACGAGCAGTACTTC. It translates to CSVATSASYEQYF.

This chain uses TRBV6-5 with TRBJ1-2, with 9 bases fitting TRBD1. V lost 2 bases and J lost 8; bases outside the gene matches: 6. CDR1 is MNHEY and CDR2 is SVGAGI in the germline V gene. The CDR3 covers 14 residues. This CDR3 reads CASSYRDRVEGYTF. CDR3 bases: TGTGCCAGCAGTTACCGGGACAGGGTAGAAGGCTACACCTTC.

The CDR3: CASSLDREGDTQYF. CDR3 sequence (DNA): TGCGCCAGCAGCTTAGACAGGGAAGGAGATACGCAGTATTTT. V is TRBV5-1 and J is TRBJ2-3, with 7 bases aligning to TRBD1. The V gene end was trimmed by 2 bases and the J gene end by 5 bases; junction bases not matched to a gene: 5. Germline CDR1 SGHRS, CDR2 YFSETQ. This CDR3 comprises 14 residues.

The rearrangement uses TRBV12-5 and TRBJ2-1; D is undetermined. The CDR3 spans 14 residues. Trimming cost V 0 bases and J 5 bases, with 8 bases left between them. Germline lookup yields CDR1 LGHNT and CDR2 FRNRAP. The CDR3 DNA reads TGTGCTAGTGGTTTGGTAGAGGATAACAATGAGCAGTTCTTC. Translating it yields CASGLVEDNNEQFF.

The V call is TRBV6-5, the J call TRBJ1-5, with D possibly TRBD1 on 6 matching bases. V lost 6 bases to trimming and J lost 5 bases, with 14 bases between them. The CDR3 covers 14 residues. Germline lookup yields CDR1 MNHEY and CDR2 SVGAGI. The CDR3 region is CASRGVRGDQPQHF. CDR3 bases: TGTGCCAGCAGGGGGGTCAGGGGCGATCAGCCCCAGCATTTT.

V and J are TRBV5-1 and TRBJ2-7, with 14 bases matching TRBD2. The CDR3 is 17 amino acids. Losses at the gene ends were 7 bases for V and 2 bases for J; bases not matched to a gene: 11. Per the germline V gene, CDR1 is SGHRS and CDR2 is YFSETQ. The CDR3 DNA is TGCGCCAGCTTCCCCGGGACTAGCGGGAGACAGACCTACGAGCAGTACTTC. Protein sequence: CASFPGTSGRQTYEQYF.

The J gene is TRBJ1-1, the V gene TRBV2; TRBD1 might be the D (6 bases). The V end lost 0 bases, the J end lost 0 bases, and 17 bases lay between the germline ends. Germline V gives CDR1 SNHLY, CDR2 FYNNEI. The CDR3 loop spans 18 amino acids. The CDR3 loop is CASSEAGGRGPMNTEAFF. In DNA form, the CDR3 reads TGTGCCAGCAGTGAAGCGGGGGGCAGGGGTCCCATGAACACTGAAGCTTTCTTT. Using reference TRBV2 and TRBJ1-1 for the parts outside the CDR3, the full variable domain is EPEVTQTPSHQVTQMGQEVILRCVPISNHLYFYWYRQILGQKVEFLVSFYNNEISEKSEIFDDQFSVERPDGSNFTLKIRSTKLEDSAMYFCASSEAGGRGPMNTEAFFGQGTRLTVV.

V is TRBV18 and J is TRBJ2-7, with D possibly TRBD2 on 5 matching bases. The V end lost 6 bases, the J end lost 4 bases, and 13 bases lay between the germline ends. The CDR3 covers 13 residues. Germline V gene data show CDR1 as KGHSH and CDR2 as LQKENI. CDR3 residues: CASSQGLDYEQYF. The CDR3 DNA follows: TGTGCCAGCTCCCAAGGACTGGATTACGAGCAGTACTTC.

This chain connects TRBV6-1 to TRBJ1-5; TRBD1 matches at 8 bases. This CDR3 contains 15 residues. The germline V gene has CDR1 MNHNS and CDR2 SASEGT. J lost 2 bases, V lost 4 bases, and 4 bases had no gene match. The CDR3 DNA reads as TGTGCCAGCAGTGGATACAGGGGGGGCAATCAGCCCCAGCATTTT. This translates into CASSGYRGGNQPQHF.

This chain joins TRBV9 and TRBJ1-2; the match to TRBD1 covers 7 bases. There are 14 residues in the CDR3. V was pared by 0 bases and J by 8 bases, with 7 bases of the junction left unmatched. Germline lookup yields CDR1 SGDLS and CDR2 YYNGEE. This CDR3 reads CASSVGEGAGGYTF. In DNA form, the CDR3 reads TGTGCCAGCAGCGTAGGAGAGGGGGCGGGAGGCTACACCTTC.

The chain uses TRBV30 and TRBJ1-6, with TRBD1 matching over 11 bases. This CDR3 region has 16 residues. CDR1 and CDR2 (germline): GTSNPN, SVGIG (reference sequence). Germline trimming cut 4 bases from V and 9 bases from J; bases unmatched to any gene: 11. The CDR3 region is CAWTLGQGVNRSPLHF. In DNA form, the CDR3 reads TGTGCCTGGACCTTGGGACAGGGGGTGAATCGTTCACCCCTCCACTTT.

This clone was observed a single time. V usage is TRBV30 and J usage is TRBJ2-5; no clear D gene. CDR3 length equals 11 residues. V dropped 1 base and J dropped 10 bases, with 10 bases sitting between them. Germline assignment: CDR1 GTSNPN and CDR2 SVGIG (reference sequence). The CDR3 DNA is TGTGCCTGGAGTGGTACCCTGGTCCAGTACTTC. This gives the protein CAWSGTLVQYF.

This chain connects TRBV28 to TRBJ2-7; a weak D match, TRBD2 (5 bases). This CDR3 region has 15 residues. Per the germline V gene, CDR1 is MDHEN and CDR2 is SYDVKM. Trimming took off 6 bases at V and 2 bases at J, with 17 bases between the two ends. The CDR3 DNA sequence: TGTGCCAGCAGGCAACTTAGCGTGTCGACCTACGAGCAGTACTTC. Encoded protein: CASRQLSVSTYEQYF.

The rearrangement joins TRBV9 to TRBJ2-7; 8 positions match TRBD2. The germline gives CDR1 SGDLS, CDR2 YYNGEE. CDR3 length equals 14 residues. J lost 6 bases, V lost 4 bases, and 9 bases had no gene match. The DNA of the CDR3 is TGTGCCAGCAGCCCCGGACTAGCCACGGGCGAGCAGTACTTC. Protein product: CASSPGLATGEQYF.

The rearrangement joins TRBV27 to TRBJ1-6; a weak D match, TRBD1 (5 bases). The CDR3 runs 14 residues. The V gene's germline CDR1 is MNHEY and CDR2 SMNVEV (reference sequence). V shed 6 bases and J shed 7 bases, with 13 bases lying between them. The CDR3 protein is CASRKAGGNSPLHF. The CDR3 DNA is TGTGCCAGCAGGAAAGCGGGGGGAAATTCACCCCTCCACTTT.

This clone was seen more than once but under ten times. The CDR3 is CSVVEDRVSTDTQYF. Here the CDR3 DNA reads TGCAGCGTTGTAGAGGACAGGGTTTCCACAGATACGCAGTATTTT. The chain joins TRBV29-1 to TRBJ2-3, with 8 bases lining up with TRBD1. Germline V lookup: CDR1 SQVTM, CDR2 ANQGSEA. The CDR3 is 15 amino acids. The V gene end was trimmed by 4 bases and the J gene end by 2 bases; junction bases not matched to a gene: 8.

This chain links TRBV5-6 with TRBJ2-7, with D perhaps matching TRBD1 or TRBD2 (5 bases each). This CDR3 comprises 15 residues. The V gene lost 3 bases and the J gene lost 2 bases, with 15 bases spanning the gap. Germline V gene sequence: CDR1 SGHDT, CDR2 YYEEEE. The CDR3 loop reads CASSWGRVWTYEQYF. Written as DNA, the CDR3 is TGTGCCAGCAGCTGGGGGAGAGTTTGGACCTACGAGCAGTACTTC.

In regard to this clone: Other nucleotide sequences from this sample produce the same CDR3. As DNA, the CDR3 is TGTGCCATCAGGCAGACAGGGGGCTCGAACACTGAAGCTTTCTTT. Translated, it gives CAIRQTGGSNTEAFF. The chain uses TRBV10-3 and TRBJ1-1, with TRBD1 matching over 10 bases. J lost 1 base, V lost 6 bases, and 5 bases had no gene match. Germline CDR1 ENHRY, CDR2 SYGVKD. This CDR3 has 15 amino acids.

This chain joins TRBV6-5 and TRBJ2-3; TRBD2 matches 7 bases. With V trimmed by 5 bases and J by 3 bases, 8 bases remained unmatched. Germline V gives CDR1 MNHEY, CDR2 SVGAGI. The CDR3 length is 15 residues. In nucleotides, the CDR3 is TGTGCCAGCAGTAATACCGGGACTACTACAGATACGCAGTATTTT. Protein product: CASSNTGTTTDTQYF.

The chain links TRBV29-1 to TRBJ1-1, with D uncertain. Trimming cost V 4 bases and J 4 bases, with 10 bases left between them. This CDR3 spans 12 amino acids. CDR1 SQVTM and CDR2 ANQGSEA come from the germline V gene. This CDR3 reads CSVGRGSTEAFF. The CDR3 DNA is TGCAGCGTTGGACGCGGGAGCACTGAAGCTTTCTTT.

The CDR3 here is CASSRNEKLFF. For the CDR3, the DNA is TGTGCCAGCAGCCGTAATGAAAAACTGTTTTTT. The chain combines TRBV14 with TRBJ1-4; D gene ambiguous. The V end was cut by 4 bases, the J end by 4 bases, with 1 base between. Per germline, CDR1 SGHDN and CDR2 FVKESK. The CDR3 is 11 residues long.

This chain connects TRBV5-1 to TRBJ1-1; D is uncertain. Between the trimmed V and J ends, which lost 1 base and 1 base, there was a span of 11 bases. There are 15 residues in the CDR3. Germline CDR1 and CDR2: SGHRS and YFSETQ. The CDR3 DNA sequence: TGCGCCAGCAGCTTGTCTAGGGCGGAGAACACTGAAGCTTTCTTT. Protein: CASSLSRAENTEAFF.

The chain combines TRBV7-9 with TRBJ2-2; D not resolved. There are 12 residues in the CDR3. CDR1 and CDR2 from the germline V gene are SEHNR and FQNEAQ (reference sequence). V lost 2 bases and J lost 7, with 5 bases in between. In nucleotides, the CDR3 is TGTGCCAGCAGCTTACAGAACGGGGAGCTGTTTTTT. This codes for CASSLQNGELFF.